These 23 T cell receptor beta chains were sequenced from one sample in a study of T-cell reconstitution after alpha-beta-depleted transplantation in children. The library targeted TCRbeta and was prepared with unique molecular identifiers. TCRdb independently ran MiXCR on the PCR reads; one entry per CDR3 protein. Of about 500,000 distinct CDR3 sequences listed, approximately 30% were seen once; the top ten hold more than 2%. The sequences come from PBMCs from the stem cell graft donor, collected from the stem cell graft. The receptors were gathered from a human donor who donated a stem cell graft to a child with aplastic anemia.

The chain has TRBV11-2 and TRBJ1-4, with 8 bases lining up with TRBD1. CDR3 size: 19 residues. Per germline, CDR1 SGHAT and CDR2 FQNNGV. Unmatched junction bases numbered 10, after V lost 0 bases and J lost 1 base. As DNA, the CDR3 is TGTGCCAGCAGCTTAGATCCGGACAGGGCAAAGGAAACTAATGAAAAACTGTTTTTT. Translation: CASSLDPDRAKETNEKLFF.

The chain has TRBV27 and TRBJ1-2, with D hard to call. Trimming cost V 2 bases and J 4 bases, with 8 bases left between them. The germline V gene has CDR1 MNHEY and CDR2 SMNVEV (reference sequence). This CDR3 is built from 13 residues. CDR3 sequence (DNA): TGTGCCAGCAGTTTACGGTCTTCCTATGGCTACACCTTC. Translated, it gives CASSLRSSYGYTF.

This chain connects TRBV5-1 to TRBJ2-1, with D hard to call. V was shortened by 4 bases and J by 9 bases, with 8 bases between the two germline ends. The CDR3 covers 11 residues. CDR1 SGHRS and CDR2 YFSETQ come from the germline V gene. Written as DNA, the CDR3 is TGCGCCAGCAGCCGTGGGCGTGAGCAGTTCTTC. Translation gives CASSRGREQFF.

This clonotype was observed many times. This chain uses TRBV6-2 or TRBV6-3 with TRBJ1-1, with a tentative D call TRBD1 (5 bases). CDR1 MNHEY and CDR2 SVGEGT come from the germline V gene. V lost 4 bases and J lost 2, with 8 bases in between. The CDR3 is 13 amino acids. CDR3 coding DNA: TGTGCCAGCAGTTTCCGGGACAACACTGAAGCTTTCTTT. Protein product: CASSFRDNTEAFF.

In its sample, this clonotype was seen a few times. The chain links TRBV18 to TRBJ2-5, with D perhaps matching TRBD1 (5 bases). The CDR3 loop spans 14 amino acids. Deletions cut 5 bases from V and 0 bases from J, with 10 bases between. Germline assignment: CDR1 KGHSH and CDR2 LQKENI. The CDR3 protein is CASSTGRDQETQYF. As DNA, the CDR3 is TGTGCCAGCTCAACCGGCAGGGACCAAGAGACCCAGTACTTC.

The V call is TRBV5-1, the J call TRBJ1-3; 8 bases match TRBD1. Germline assignment: CDR1 SGHRS and CDR2 YFSETQ. This CDR3 has 16 amino acids. With V trimmed by 1 base and J by 6 bases, 9 bases remained unmatched. The CDR3 bases are TGCGCCAGCAGCTTGTCAGGGGGCCTTTCCGTAAACACCATATATTTT. This codes for CASSLSGGLSVNTIYF.

The V call is TRBV6-1, the J call TRBJ2-3; no reliable D call. The CDR3 has 14 amino acids. Per the germline V gene, CDR1 is MNHNS and CDR2 is SASEGT. Trimming left V 6 bases short and J 6 bases short, with 16 bases between. This chain's CDR3 is CASRDVGRADTQYF. CDR3 DNA: TGTGCCAGCAGAGACGTCGGAAGGGCGGATACGCAGTATTTT.

The chain employs TRBV28 and TRBJ2-5, with 7 bases fitting TRBD2. Germline trimming cut 5 bases from V and 1 base from J; bases unmatched to any gene: 13. In germline, CDR1 is MDHEN, CDR2 SYDVKM. This CDR3 has 17 residues. In DNA, the CDR3 is TGTGCCAGCAGTGGCGGAGGGAGGGTGGGTCCCCAAGAGACCCAGTACTTC. Its protein is CASSGGGRVGPQETQYF.

There are a few counts of this clonotype. The chain links TRBV5-6 to TRBJ1-5, with no clear D. The CDR3 spans 15 residues. CDR1 is SGHDT, CDR2 YYEEEE, per germline. Trimming shortened V by 4 bases and J by 0 bases, and 11 bases separated the two germline ends. The CDR3 bases are TGTGCCAGCAGCCTAGGACCCAATAGCAATCAGCCCCAGCATTTT. This codes for CASSLGPNSNQPQHF.

This chain connects TRBV5-1 to TRBJ2-3; weak D call: TRBD1 (6 bases). The CDR3 has 13 amino acids. CDR1 is SGHRS, CDR2 YFSETQ, per germline. Between the trimmed V and J ends, which lost 4 bases and 4 bases, there was a span of 10 bases. Here the CDR3 DNA reads TGCGCCAGCAGCCAGGGGCACGCAGATACGCAGTATTTT. Translated: CASSQGHADTQYF.

Concerning this clonotype: Because the CDR3 is missing its conserved closing phenylalanine or tryptophan, this is likely a read error. V gene TRBV6-2 or TRBV6-3 combines with J gene TRBJ1-1; D gene ambiguous. Between the trimmed V and J ends, which lost 6 bases and 0 bases, there was a span of 17 bases. The CDR3 contains 16 residues. Germline CDR1 and CDR2: MNHEY and SVGEGT. DNA of the CDR3: TGTGCCAGCAGACACGGACGGTTGAGAATGAACACTGAAGCTTTCCTT. It is translated as CASRHGRLRMNTEAFL.

This chain uses TRBV15 with TRBJ2-3; D unclear. The V gene lost 0 bases and the J gene lost 4 bases, with 8 bases spanning the gap. Germline V gene lookup returns CDR1 LNHNV and CDR2 YYDKDF (reference sequence). The CDR3 extends over 14 amino acids. The CDR3 coding sequence is TGTGCCACCAGCAGAGATGTGTCAGCAGATACGCAGTATTTT. Its protein is CATSRDVSADTQYF.

In this sample, this clonotype turned up many times. The genes are TRBV6-1 and TRBJ1-1; no reliable D call. Trimming stripped 5 bases from V and 1 base from J, with 11 bases between. The CDR3 contains 14 residues. Germline V lookup: CDR1 MNHNS, CDR2 SASEGT. The CDR3, as DNA: TGTGCCAGCAGTCTAGAACTAGGGAACACTGAAGCTTTCTTT. Protein: CASSLELGNTEAFF.

V and J are TRBV20-1 and TRBJ2-3, with 10 bases matching TRBD2. CDR3 length equals 15 residues. Germline-derived CDR1 and CDR2 are DFQATT and SNEGSKA (reference sequence). Trimming at V came to 3 bases and at J to 1 base, leaving 4 bases not matched to a gene. The DNA for the CDR3 is TGCAGTGCTAGGGCTAGCGGGAGAGGCACAGATACGCAGTATTTT. Its protein is CSARASGRGTDTQYF.

The chain is built from TRBV12-3 or TRBV12-4 and TRBJ2-3, with D perhaps TRBD2 (6 bases). This CDR3 spans 15 amino acids. The V and J ends lost 7 bases and 4 bases respectively, with 18 bases between them. In DNA, the CDR3 is TGTGCCAGCACTACATCCGTGGGGGGTGCAGATACGCAGTATTTT. This gives the protein CASTTSVGGADTQYF.

Concerning this clonotype: At one end, the junction sequence differs from germline, possibly due to a read error. This chain links TRBV5-6 with TRBJ1-1; TRBD1 agrees at 8 bases. Germline values: CDR1 SGHDT, CDR2 YYEEEE. CDR3 length equals 14 residues. The chain's CDR3 is CASSRDRFDTKAFF. The CDR3 region has the DNA TGTGCCAGCAGTCGGGACAGGTTCGACACTAAAGCTTTCTTT. Using reference TRBV5-6 and TRBJ1-1 for the parts outside the CDR3, the full variable domain is DAGVTQSPTHLIKTRGQQVTLRCSPKSGHDTVSWYQQALGQGPQFIFQYYEEEERQRGNFPDRFSGHQFPNYSSELNVNALLLGDSALYLCASSRDRFDTKAFFGQGTRLTVV.

The chain joins TRBV7-2 to TRBJ2-1; 10 bases align to TRBD2. Germline V lookup: CDR1 SGHTA, CDR2 FQGNSA. The V segment lost 2 bases and the J segment 8 bases; nucleotides outside the gene matches: 9. This CDR3 comprises 16 residues. This CDR3 is CASSLWSSGSKDEQFF. In nucleotides, the CDR3 is TGTGCCAGCAGCTTATGGTCTAGCGGGAGTAAAGATGAGCAGTTCTTC.

This clonotype occurred a few times. CDR3 region: CSVPSDRAGTEAFF. The CDR3 bases are TGCAGTGTCCCCTCGGACAGGGCCGGCACTGAAGCTTTCTTT. This chain links TRBV20-1 with TRBJ1-1; 8 nucleotides align to TRBD1. The CDR3 has 14 amino acids. V dropped 7 bases and J dropped 4; count of bases not matched to a gene: 11. Germline values: CDR1 DFQATT, CDR2 SNEGSKA (reference sequence).

As for this clonotype: A much larger clone sits a single nucleotide away, making a read error possible. This chain links TRBV11-3 with TRBJ2-4, with 7 positions matching TRBD1. The germline V gene has CDR1 SGHNT and CDR2 YENEEA. CDR3 length: 17 residues. For the CDR3, the DNA is TGTACCAGCAGCTTAGATCCTCCGACAGGGTCCAAAAACATTCAGTACTTC. As protein: CTSSLDPPTGSKNIQYF.

The gene calls are TRBV2 and TRBJ1-5, with 9 bases fitting TRBD1. Trimming at V came to 10 bases and at J to 9 bases, leaving 10 bases not matched to a gene. Germline CDR1 SNHLY, CDR2 FYNNEI. The CDR3 is 13 residues long. The CDR3 region has the DNA TGTGCCACTGGGGACAGGGACCAAGGGCCCCAGCATTTT. Translation: CATGDRDQGPQHF.

V and J are TRBV7-9 and TRBJ1-1; weak D call: TRBD1 (6 bases). Per the germline V gene, CDR1 is SEHNR and CDR2 is FQNEAQ (reference sequence). This CDR3 contains 14 residues. With 1 base removed from V and 6 bases from J, the gap between germline ends came to 12 bases. The CDR3 reads CASSLEQGIPEAFF. The CDR3 DNA reads as TGTGCCAGCAGCTTAGAACAGGGTATCCCTGAAGCTTTCTTT.

This clonotype showed up many times. The V gene is TRBV7-2, the J gene TRBJ2-3, with 11 bases identical to TRBD2. Trimming at V came to 3 bases and at J to 6 bases, leaving 2 bases not matched to a gene. Per germline, CDR1 SGHTA and CDR2 FQGNSA. This CDR3 comprises 14 residues. The CDR3 protein is CASSFGLAGDTQYF. The CDR3 bases are TGTGCCAGCAGCTTTGGACTAGCGGGCGATACGCAGTATTTT.

Only a few counts were recorded for this clonotype. The CDR3 DNA sequence: TGTGCCAGCAGTCTACAGGGTGCTAGCACTGAAGCTTTCTTT. Its protein is CASSLQGASTEAFF. The chain recombines TRBV28 with TRBJ1-1, with a possible D match to TRBD1 (6 bases). CDR1 and CDR2 from the germline V gene are MDHEN and SYDVKM. The CDR3 is 14 amino acids. V lost 5 bases, J lost 4 bases, and 14 bases lay in between.